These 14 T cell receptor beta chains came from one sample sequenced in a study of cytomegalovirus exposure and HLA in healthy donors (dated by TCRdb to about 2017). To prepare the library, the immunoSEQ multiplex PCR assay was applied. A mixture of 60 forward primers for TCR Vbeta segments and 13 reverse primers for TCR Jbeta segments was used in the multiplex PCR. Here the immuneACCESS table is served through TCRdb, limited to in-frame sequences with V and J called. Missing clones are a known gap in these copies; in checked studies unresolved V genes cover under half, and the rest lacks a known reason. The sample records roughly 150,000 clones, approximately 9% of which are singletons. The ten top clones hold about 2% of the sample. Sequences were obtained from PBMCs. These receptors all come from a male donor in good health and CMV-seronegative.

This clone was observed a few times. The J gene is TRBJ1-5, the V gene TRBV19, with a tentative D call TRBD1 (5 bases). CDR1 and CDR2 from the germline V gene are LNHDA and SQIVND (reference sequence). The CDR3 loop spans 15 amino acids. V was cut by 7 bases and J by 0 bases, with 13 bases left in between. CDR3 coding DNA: TGTGCCAGTACTGCCGACAGTTATAGCAATCAGCCCCAGCATTTT. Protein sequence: CASTADSYSNQPQHF.

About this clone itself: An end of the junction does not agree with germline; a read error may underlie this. This chain's CDR3 is CASSPGIAGFQEAQYF. In DNA, the CDR3 is TGTGCCAGCAGTCCCGGGATAGCGGGCTTTCAAGAGGCCCAGTACTTC. The V and J genes are TRBV9 and TRBJ2-5; TRBD2 matches at 7 bases. Per the germline V gene, CDR1 is SGDLS and CDR2 is YYNGEE. This CDR3 contains 16 residues.

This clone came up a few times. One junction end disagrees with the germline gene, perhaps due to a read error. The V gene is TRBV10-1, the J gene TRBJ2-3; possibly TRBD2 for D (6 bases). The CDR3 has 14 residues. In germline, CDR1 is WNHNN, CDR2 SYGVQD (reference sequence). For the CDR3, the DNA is TGCGCCAGCAATGAGGGGCGGGACACAGATACGCAGTATTTT. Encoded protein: CASNEGRDTDTQYF.

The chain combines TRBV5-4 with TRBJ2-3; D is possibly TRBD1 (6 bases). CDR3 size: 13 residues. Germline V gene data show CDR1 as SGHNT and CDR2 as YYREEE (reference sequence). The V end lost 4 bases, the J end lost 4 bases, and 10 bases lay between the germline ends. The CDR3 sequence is CASSQTGSDTQYF. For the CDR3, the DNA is TGTGCCAGCAGCCAAACAGGGTCAGATACGCAGTATTTT.

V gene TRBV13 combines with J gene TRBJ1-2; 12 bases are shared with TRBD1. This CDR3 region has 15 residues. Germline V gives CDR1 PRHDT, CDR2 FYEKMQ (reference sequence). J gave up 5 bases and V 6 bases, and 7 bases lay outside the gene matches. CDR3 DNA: TGTGCCAGCAGATCCAGGGACAGGGGGCGTTATGGCTACACCTTC. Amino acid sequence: CASRSRDRGRYGYTF.

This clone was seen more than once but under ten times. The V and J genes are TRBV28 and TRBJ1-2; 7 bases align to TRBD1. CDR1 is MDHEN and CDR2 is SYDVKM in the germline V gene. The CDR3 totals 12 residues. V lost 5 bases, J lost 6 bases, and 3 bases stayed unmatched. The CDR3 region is CASSPDRDGYTF. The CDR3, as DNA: TGTGCCAGCAGTCCCGACAGGGATGGCTACACCTTC.

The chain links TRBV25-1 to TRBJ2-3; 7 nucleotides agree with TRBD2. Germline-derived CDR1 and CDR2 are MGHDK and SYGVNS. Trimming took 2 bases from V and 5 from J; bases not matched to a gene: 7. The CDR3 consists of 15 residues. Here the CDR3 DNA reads TGTGCCAGCAGTGAAAGGACTAGAGGCAAAGATACGCAGTATTTT. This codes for CASSERTRGKDTQYF.

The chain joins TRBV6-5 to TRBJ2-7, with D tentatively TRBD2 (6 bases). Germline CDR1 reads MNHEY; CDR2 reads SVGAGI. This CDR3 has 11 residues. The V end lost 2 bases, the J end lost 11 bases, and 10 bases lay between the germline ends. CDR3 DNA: TGTGCCAGCAGTTACGGGAGGTTGGAGTACTTC. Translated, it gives CASSYGRLEYF.

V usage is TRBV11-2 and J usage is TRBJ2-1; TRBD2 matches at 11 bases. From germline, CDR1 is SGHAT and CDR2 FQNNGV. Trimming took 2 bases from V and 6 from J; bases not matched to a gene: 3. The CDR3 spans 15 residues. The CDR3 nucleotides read TGTGCCAGCAGCTTACTGGGACTAGCGGTCAATGAGCAGTTCTTC. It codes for CASSLLGLAVNEQFF.

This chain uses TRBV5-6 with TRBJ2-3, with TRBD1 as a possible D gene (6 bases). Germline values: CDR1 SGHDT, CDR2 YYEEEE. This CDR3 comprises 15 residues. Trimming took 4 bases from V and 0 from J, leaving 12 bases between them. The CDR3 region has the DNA TGTGCCAGCAGCAAACTCGGGACAAGCACAGATACGCAGTATTTT. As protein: CASSKLGTSTDTQYF.

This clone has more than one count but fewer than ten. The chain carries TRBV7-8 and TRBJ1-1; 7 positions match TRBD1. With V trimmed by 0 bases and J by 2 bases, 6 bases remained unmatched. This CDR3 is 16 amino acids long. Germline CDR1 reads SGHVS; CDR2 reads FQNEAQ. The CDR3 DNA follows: TGTGCCAGCAGCTTAGCTTGGAGGGGGCGTAACACTGAAGCTTTCTTT. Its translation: CASSLAWRGRNTEAFF.

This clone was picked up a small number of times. CDR3 sequence reads: CSVQPGTSTYGYTF. As DNA, the CDR3 is TGCAGCGTCCAGCCCGGGACATCCACCTATGGCTACACCTTC. This sequence joins TRBV29-1 and TRBJ1-2; the D gene is possibly TRBD1 (6 bases). Germline CDR1 reads SQVTM; CDR2 reads ANQGSEA. This CDR3 is built from 14 residues. Trimming stripped 6 bases from V and 4 bases from J, with 18 bases between.

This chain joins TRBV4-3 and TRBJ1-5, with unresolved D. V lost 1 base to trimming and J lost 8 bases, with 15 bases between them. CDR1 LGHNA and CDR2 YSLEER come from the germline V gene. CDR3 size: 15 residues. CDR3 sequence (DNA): TGCGCCAGCAGCCAAGGGACTTTCCGTACGGAGCCCCAGCATTTT. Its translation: CASSQGTFRTEPQHF.

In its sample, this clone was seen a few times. Here the CDR3 DNA reads TGTGCCAGCAGCTTGAGTGGTAGCGGGGGGCCACGGGAGCAGTACTTC. It codes for CASSLSGSGGPREQYF. V usage is TRBV5-4 and J usage is TRBJ2-7; TRBD2 matches 10 bases. The V gene's germline CDR1 is SGHNT and CDR2 YYREEE (reference sequence). The CDR3 runs 16 residues. V lost 1 base, J lost 7 bases, and 11 bases stayed unmatched.